Listed below are T cell receptor beta chains from one sample, sequenced in a study of OX40 agonist ivuxolimab in advanced cancers. Data came from immunoSEQ multiplex PCR; TCRdb stores just in-frame clones and leaves some out. The profile shows about 33,000 clones, about 81% of them singletons. This specimen was CD4+ or CD8+ T cells sorted from blood, taken in a trial of the OX40 agonist ivuxolimab. Source of these receptors: an adult with an advanced solid tumor such as melanoma, head and neck, liver or kidney cancer. The CDR3 runs from the conserved cysteine through the conserved F or W. The D gene is left open where the match is weak. Not all rows give a size; the values are once, few, many and, for expanded clones, a class.

DNA: TGTGCCAGCAGGGAACGACGGTTGAACACTGAAGCTTTCTTT; CDR3: CASRERRLNTEAFF; J: TRBJ1-1; size: few; D: .; V: TRBV6-5
DNA: TGTGCCAGCAGCCCGGACAGGCCAAGGAGCGAGCAGTACTTC; CDR3: CASSPDRPRSEQYF; J: TRBJ2-7; size: once; D: TRBD1; V: TRBV7-9
DNA: TGCGCCAGCAGCCCTGGACTAGCGGGGCGCTCCTACAATGAGCAGTTCTTC; CDR3: CASSPGLAGRSYNEQFF; J: TRBJ2-1; size: .; D: TRBD2; V: TRBV5-1
DNA: TGTGCCAGCAGCTCAACACAGGGCTCTGAAGCTTTCTTT; CDR3: CASSSTQGSEAFF; J: TRBJ1-1; size: .; D: .; V: TRBV7-9
DNA: TGTGCTAGTGGTTTGGGAGATACGCAGTATTTT; CDR3: CASGLGDTQYF; J: TRBJ2-3; size: .; D: .; V: TRBV12-5
DNA: TGTGCCAGCAGTTTTGTAGGGGGCGAGGGCACTGAAGCTTTCTTT; CDR3: CASSFVGGEGTEAFF; J: TRBJ1-1; size: .; D: TRBD1; V: TRBV28
DNA: TGTGCCAGCAGTGAAGGGTTAGGGGTCTATGGCTACACCTTC; CDR3: CASSEGLGVYGYTF; J: TRBJ1-2; size: .; D: .; V: TRBV6-1
DNA: TGTGCCAGCAGTGATTTACAGGCGGATACCACAGATACGCAGTATTTT; CDR3: CASSDLQADTTDTQYF; J: TRBJ2-3; size: .; D: .; V: TRBV25-1
DNA: TGTGCCAGCAGTGCAGGGGCAGACAATGAGCAGTTCTTC; CDR3: CASSAGADNEQFF; J: TRBJ2-1; size: .; D: .; V: TRBV27
DNA: TGTGCCAGCAGCCCCGGACTGGGAGAGTACAATGAGCAGTTCTTC; CDR3: CASSPGLGEYNEQFF; J: TRBJ2-1; size: few; D: .; V: TRBV11-2
DNA: TGTGCCAGCAGCGCCTCGGGGGCTGTCTCCTACGAGCAGTACTTC; CDR3: CASSASGAVSYEQYF; J: TRBJ2-7; size: few; D: .; V: TRBV6-5
DNA: TGTGCCAGCTTAGACAGGGGAAGGGGCAATGAGCAGTTCTTC; CDR3: CASLDRGRGNEQFF; J: TRBJ2-1; size: .; D: TRBD1; V: TRBV2
DNA: TGTGCCAGCAGATCTGGACTAGCCACGTTTCGGGAGATTTGGGGCGAGCAGTACTTC; CDR3: CASRSGLATFREIWGEQYF; J: TRBJ2-7; size: .; D: TRBD2; V: TRBV28
DNA: TGTGCCAGCAGTTTATGGGGGAACAATCAGCCCCAGCATTTT; CDR3: CASSLWGNNQPQHF; J: TRBJ1-5; size: many; D: .; V: TRBV27
DNA: TGTGCCAGCAGTTCCGGGACAGGTAATCAGCCCCAGCATTTT; CDR3: CASSSGTGNQPQHF; J: TRBJ1-5; size: .; D: TRBD1; V: TRBV6-5
DNA: TGTGCCAGCAGTCCAGGGACTAGCGGGGGCGAGCAGTTCTTC; CDR3: CASSPGTSGGEQFF; J: TRBJ2-1; size: .; D: TRBD2; V: TRBV27
DNA: TGTGCCAGCAGAACAGGTACCTACGAGCAGTACTTC; CDR3: CASRTGTYEQYF; J: TRBJ2-7; size: .; D: .; V: TRBV27
DNA: TGTGCCAGCCATGCGACGGAGGCTAATGAAAAACTGTTTTTT; CDR3: CASHATEANEKLFF; J: TRBJ1-4; size: .; D: .; V: TRBV2
DNA: TGTGCCAGCAGCTCCGGGGTGCACAATGAGCAGTTCTTC; CDR3: CASSSGVHNEQFF; J: TRBJ2-1; size: .; D: .; V: TRBV7-3
DNA: TGTGCCAGCAGTCCCGGGGACAAGGAAAAACTGTTTTTT; CDR3: CASSPGDKEKLFF; J: TRBJ1-4; size: .; D: .; V: TRBV28
DNA: TGTGCTAGTGGTTTTTCCGTAAGCCTGGACAAACAAGAGACCCAGTACTTC; CDR3: CASGFSVSLDKQETQYF; J: TRBJ2-5; size: .; D: .; V: TRBV12-5
DNA: TGTGCCAGCAGGCCCCGACGCACTAGCGGGGGGTACCACGGGGAGCTGTTTTTT; CDR3: CASRPRRTSGGYHGELFF; J: TRBJ2-2; size: .; D: TRBD2; V: TRBV27
DNA: TGTGCCAGCAGCTACATCACAGGGGGTAACTATGGCTACACCTTC; CDR3: CASSYITGGNYGYTF; J: TRBJ1-2; size: .; D: TRBD1; V: TRBV7-8
DNA: TGTGCCAGCAGTTTACTAGCGGGACGAAAAGAGCAGTACTTC; CDR3: CASSLLAGRKEQYF; J: TRBJ2-7; size: .; D: TRBD2; V: TRBV27
DNA: TGTGCCAGCACCTACGGAGGATGGGGCTACGAGCAGTACTTC; CDR3: CASTYGGWGYEQYF; J: TRBJ2-7; size: few; D: .; V: TRBV6-6
DNA: TGTGCCAGCACCTTCGGGACCACGAACACCGGGGAGCTGTTTTTT; CDR3: CASTFGTTNTGELFF; J: TRBJ2-2; size: .; D: .; V: TRBV7-9
DNA: TGTGCCAGCAGTTTATCCTCCTATACAGATACGCAGTATTTT; CDR3: CASSLSSYTDTQYF; J: TRBJ2-3; size: .; D: .; V: TRBV27
DNA: TGTGCCAGCAGTAAGGGACGGGTCTGGGGGGGCGAGCAGTACTTC; CDR3: CASSKGRVWGGEQYF; J: TRBJ2-7; size: .; D: TRBD2; V: TRBV5-4
DNA: TGTGCCAGCAGCATTGACAGAAATGAGCAGTTCTTC; CDR3: CASSIDRNEQFF; J: TRBJ2-1; size: medium-sized; D: .; V: TRBV2
DNA: TGTGCCAGCTCCCCATATGGGACCGGGGAGCTGTTTTTT; CDR3: CASSPYGTGELFF; J: TRBJ2-2; size: few; D: .; V: TRBV18
DNA: TGTGCCAGCAGTCATAGGGGGCGCAGAATGGGCTACACCTTC; CDR3: CASSHRGRRMGYTF; J: TRBJ1-2; size: once; D: TRBD1; V: TRBV28
DNA: TGTGCCAGCAGTTTAACAAGGGCGGCTAATGAAAAACTGTTTTTT; CDR3: CASSLTRAANEKLFF; J: TRBJ1-4; size: .; D: .; V: TRBV27
DNA: TGTGCCAGCAGACCAGCGGACTATCACACTAGCACAGATACGCAGTATTTT; CDR3: CASRPADYHTSTDTQYF; J: TRBJ2-3; size: few; D: .; V: TRBV28
DNA: TGTGCCAGCAGGGGACGTCTATCGGGGGCAGATACGCAGTATTTT; CDR3: CASRGRLSGADTQYF; J: TRBJ2-3; size: .; D: .; V: TRBV7-9